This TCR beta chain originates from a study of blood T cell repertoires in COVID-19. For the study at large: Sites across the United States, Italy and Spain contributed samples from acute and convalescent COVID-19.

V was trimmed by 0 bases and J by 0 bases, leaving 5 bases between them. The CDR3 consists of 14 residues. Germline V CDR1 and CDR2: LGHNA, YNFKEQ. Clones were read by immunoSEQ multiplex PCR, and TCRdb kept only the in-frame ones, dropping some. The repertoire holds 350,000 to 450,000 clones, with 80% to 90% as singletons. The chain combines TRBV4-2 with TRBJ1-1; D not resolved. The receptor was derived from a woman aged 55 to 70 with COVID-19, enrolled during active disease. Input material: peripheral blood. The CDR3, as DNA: TGTGCCAGCAGCCAAGATCTTGTGAACACTGAAGCTTTCTTT. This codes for CASSQDLVNTEAFF.